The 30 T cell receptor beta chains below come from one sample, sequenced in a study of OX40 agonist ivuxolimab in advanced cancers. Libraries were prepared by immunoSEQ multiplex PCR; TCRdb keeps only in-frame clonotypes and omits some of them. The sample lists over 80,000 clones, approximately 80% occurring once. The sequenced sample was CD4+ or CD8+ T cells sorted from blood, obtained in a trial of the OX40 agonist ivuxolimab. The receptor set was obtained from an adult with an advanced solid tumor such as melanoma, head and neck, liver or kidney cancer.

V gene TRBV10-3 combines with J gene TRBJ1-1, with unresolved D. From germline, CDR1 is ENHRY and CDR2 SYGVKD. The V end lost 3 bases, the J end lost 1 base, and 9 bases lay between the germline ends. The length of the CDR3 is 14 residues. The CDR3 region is CAISEEGWNTEAFF. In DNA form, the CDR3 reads TGTGCCATCAGTGAAGAGGGTTGGAACACTGAAGCTTTCTTT.

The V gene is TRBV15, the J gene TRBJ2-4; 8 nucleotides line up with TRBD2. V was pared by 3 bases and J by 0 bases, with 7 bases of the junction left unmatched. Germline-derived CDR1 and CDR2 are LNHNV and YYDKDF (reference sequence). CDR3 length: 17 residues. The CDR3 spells CATSSIAGRTAKNIQYF. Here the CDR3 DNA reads TGTGCCACCAGCAGTATAGCGGGGCGTACAGCCAAAAACATTCAGTACTTC.

CDR3 DNA: TGTGCCAGCAGCCAGACTAGCGGGGGGACCTACGAGCAGTACTTC. It codes for CASSQTSGGTYEQYF. J is TRBJ2-7 and V is TRBV16; 13 bases fit TRBD2. V trimming: 3 bases; J trimming: 2 bases; junction bases outside the gene matches: 1. The CDR3 is 15 amino acids. Germline V gene sequence: CDR1 KGHSY, CDR2 FQNENV.

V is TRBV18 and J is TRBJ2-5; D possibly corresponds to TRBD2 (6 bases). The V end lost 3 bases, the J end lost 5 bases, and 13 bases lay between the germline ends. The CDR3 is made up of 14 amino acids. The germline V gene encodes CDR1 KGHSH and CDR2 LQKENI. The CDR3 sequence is CASSPDWGRETQYF. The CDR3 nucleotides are TGTGCCAGCTCACCGGACTGGGGGAGGGAGACCCAGTACTTC.

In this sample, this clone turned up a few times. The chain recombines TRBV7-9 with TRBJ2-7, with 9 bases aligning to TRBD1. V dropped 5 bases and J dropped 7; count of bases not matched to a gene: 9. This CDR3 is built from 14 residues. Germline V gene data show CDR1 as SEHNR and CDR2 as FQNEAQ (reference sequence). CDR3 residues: CASSPRDRDREQYF. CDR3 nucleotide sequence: TGTGCCAGCAGCCCTCGGGACAGGGACCGGGAGCAGTACTTC.

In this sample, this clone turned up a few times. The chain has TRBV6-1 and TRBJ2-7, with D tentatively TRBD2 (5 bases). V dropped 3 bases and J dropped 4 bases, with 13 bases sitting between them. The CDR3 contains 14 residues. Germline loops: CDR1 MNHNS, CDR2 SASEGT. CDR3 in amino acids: CASSDEGPRYEQYF. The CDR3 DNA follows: TGTGCCAGCAGTGACGAGGGCCCTAGGTACGAGCAGTACTTC.

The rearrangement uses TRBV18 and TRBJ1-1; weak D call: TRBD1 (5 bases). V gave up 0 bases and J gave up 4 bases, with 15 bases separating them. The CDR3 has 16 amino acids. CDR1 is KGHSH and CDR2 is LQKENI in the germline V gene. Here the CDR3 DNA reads TGTGCCAGCTCACCACCGGCGACAGTTTCCTTCACTGAAGCTTTCTTT. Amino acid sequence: CASSPPATVSFTEAFF.

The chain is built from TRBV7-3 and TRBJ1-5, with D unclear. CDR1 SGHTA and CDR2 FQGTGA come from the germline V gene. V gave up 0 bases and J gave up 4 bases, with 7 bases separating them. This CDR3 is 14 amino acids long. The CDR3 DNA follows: TGTGCCAGCAGCTTAACGAGGGATAATCAGCCCCAGCATTTT. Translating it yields CASSLTRDNQPQHF.

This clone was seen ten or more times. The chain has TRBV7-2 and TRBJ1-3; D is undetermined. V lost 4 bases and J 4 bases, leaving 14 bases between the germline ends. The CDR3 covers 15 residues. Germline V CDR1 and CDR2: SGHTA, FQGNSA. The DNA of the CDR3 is TGTGCCAGCAGCTCCACAAGCAGATCCGGAAACACCATATATTTT. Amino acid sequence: CASSSTSRSGNTIYF.

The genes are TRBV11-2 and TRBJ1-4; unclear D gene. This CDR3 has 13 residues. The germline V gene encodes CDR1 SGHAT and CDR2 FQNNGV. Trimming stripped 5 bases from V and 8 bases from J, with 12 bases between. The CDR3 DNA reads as TGTGCCAGCAGCCCCATCGGCGGCGAAAAACTGTTTTTT. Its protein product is CASSPIGGEKLFF. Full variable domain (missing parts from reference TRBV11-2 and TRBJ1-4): EAGVAQSPRYKIIEKRQSVAFWCNPISGHATLYWYQQILGQGPKLLIQFQNNGVVDDSQLPKDRFSAERLKGVDSTLKIQPAKLEDSAVYLCASSPIGGEKLFFGSGTQLSVL.

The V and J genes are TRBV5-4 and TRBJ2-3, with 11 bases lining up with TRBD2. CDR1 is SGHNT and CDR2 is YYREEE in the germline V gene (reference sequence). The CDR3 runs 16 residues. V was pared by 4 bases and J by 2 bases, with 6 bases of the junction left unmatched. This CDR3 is CASSTGTSGATDTQYF. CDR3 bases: TGTGCCAGCAGCACCGGGACTAGCGGAGCCACAGATACGCAGTATTTT.

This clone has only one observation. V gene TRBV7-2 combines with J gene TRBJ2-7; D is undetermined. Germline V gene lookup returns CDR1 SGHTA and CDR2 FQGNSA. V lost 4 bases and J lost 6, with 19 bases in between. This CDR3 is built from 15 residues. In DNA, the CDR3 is TGTGCCAGCAGCTGGCCCCCGAAGGGAATGGGCGAGCAGTACTTC. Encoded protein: CASSWPPKGMGEQYF.

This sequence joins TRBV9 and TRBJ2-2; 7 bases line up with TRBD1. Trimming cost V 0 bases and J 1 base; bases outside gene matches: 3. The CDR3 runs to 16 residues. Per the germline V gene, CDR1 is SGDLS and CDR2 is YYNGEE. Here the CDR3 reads CASSVGRTGNTGELFF. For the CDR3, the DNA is TGTGCCAGCAGCGTAGGGAGGACAGGGAACACCGGGGAGCTGTTTTTT.

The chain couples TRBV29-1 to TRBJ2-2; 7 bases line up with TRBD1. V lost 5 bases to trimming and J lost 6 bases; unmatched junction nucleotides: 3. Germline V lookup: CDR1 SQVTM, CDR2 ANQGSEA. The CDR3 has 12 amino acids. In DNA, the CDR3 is TGCAGCGTTCGTCAGGGGGCCGGGGAGCTGTTTTTT. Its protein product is CSVRQGAGELFF.

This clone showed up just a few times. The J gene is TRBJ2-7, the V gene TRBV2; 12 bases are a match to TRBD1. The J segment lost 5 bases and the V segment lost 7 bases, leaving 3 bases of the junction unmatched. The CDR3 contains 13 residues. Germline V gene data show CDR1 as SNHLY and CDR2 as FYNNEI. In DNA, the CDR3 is TGTGCCAGCATGGGACAGGGGGCAGACGAGCAGTACTTC. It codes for CASMGQGADEQYF.

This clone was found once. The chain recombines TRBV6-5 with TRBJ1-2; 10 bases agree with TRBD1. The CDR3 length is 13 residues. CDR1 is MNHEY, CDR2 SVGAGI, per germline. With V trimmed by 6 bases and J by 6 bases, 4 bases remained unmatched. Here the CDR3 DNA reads TGTGCCAGCAGACTAGGGACAGGGGATGGCTACACCTTC. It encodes CASRLGTGDGYTF.

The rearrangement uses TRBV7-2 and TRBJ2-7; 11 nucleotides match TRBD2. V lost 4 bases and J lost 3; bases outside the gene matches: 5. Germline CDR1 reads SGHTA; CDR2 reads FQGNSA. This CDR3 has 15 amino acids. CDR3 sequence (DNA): TGTGCCAGCAGCTCGCCGGGACTAGCGGTCTACGAGCAGTACTTC. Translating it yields CASSSPGLAVYEQYF.

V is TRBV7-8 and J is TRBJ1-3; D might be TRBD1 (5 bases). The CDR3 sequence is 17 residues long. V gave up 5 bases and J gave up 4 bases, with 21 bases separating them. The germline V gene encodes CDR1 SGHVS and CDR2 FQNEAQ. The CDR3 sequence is CASSPPDGGRGGNTIYF. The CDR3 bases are TGTGCCAGCAGCCCCCCAGACGGGGGAAGGGGCGGAAACACCATATATTTT.

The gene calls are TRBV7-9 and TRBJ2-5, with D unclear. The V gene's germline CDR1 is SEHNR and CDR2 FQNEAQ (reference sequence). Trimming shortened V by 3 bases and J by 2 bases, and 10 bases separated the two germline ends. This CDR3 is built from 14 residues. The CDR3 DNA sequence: TGTGCCAGCAGCTTTGGAAAGGCACAAGAGACCCAGTACTTC. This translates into CASSFGKAQETQYF.

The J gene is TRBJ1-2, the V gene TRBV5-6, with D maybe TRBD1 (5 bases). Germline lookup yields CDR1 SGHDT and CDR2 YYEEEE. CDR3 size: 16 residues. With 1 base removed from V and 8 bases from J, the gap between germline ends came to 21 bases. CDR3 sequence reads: CASSLFGGSRLSGYTF. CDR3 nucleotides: TGTGCCAGCAGCTTGTTTGGGGGGTCTAGACTGAGCGGCTACACCTTC.

The CDR3 DNA follows: TGTGCCAGCAGTGCCGCAGGGGGCGCAGATGGCTACACCTTC. Translating it yields CASSAAGGADGYTF. This chain joins TRBV27 and TRBJ1-2; 8 nucleotides line up with TRBD1. This CDR3 is built from 14 residues. The ends lost 5 bases at V and 6 bases at J; junction bases unmatched: 8. Germline V lookup: CDR1 MNHEY, CDR2 SMNVEV (reference sequence).

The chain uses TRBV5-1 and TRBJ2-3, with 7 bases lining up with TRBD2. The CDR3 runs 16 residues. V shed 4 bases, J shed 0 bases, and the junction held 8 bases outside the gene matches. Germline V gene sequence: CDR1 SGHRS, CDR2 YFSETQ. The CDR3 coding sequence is TGCGCCAGCAGCCCCACTAGCGTACCTAGCACAGATACGCAGTATTTT. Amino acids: CASSPTSVPSTDTQYF.

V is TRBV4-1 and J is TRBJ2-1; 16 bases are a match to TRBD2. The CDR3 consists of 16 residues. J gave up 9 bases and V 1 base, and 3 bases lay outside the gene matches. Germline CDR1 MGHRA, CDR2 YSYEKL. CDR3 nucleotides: TGCGCCAGCAGCCAAGTGGGACTAGCGGGGGGGGGTGAGCAGTTCTTC. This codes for CASSQVGLAGGGEQFF.

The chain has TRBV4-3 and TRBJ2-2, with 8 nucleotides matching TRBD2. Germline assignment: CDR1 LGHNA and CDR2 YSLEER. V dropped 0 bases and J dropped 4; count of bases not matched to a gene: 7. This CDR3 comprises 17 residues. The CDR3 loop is CASSQEFAGGGTGELFF. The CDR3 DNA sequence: TGCGCCAGCAGCCAAGAGTTCGCGGGGGGAGGCACCGGGGAGCTGTTTTTT.

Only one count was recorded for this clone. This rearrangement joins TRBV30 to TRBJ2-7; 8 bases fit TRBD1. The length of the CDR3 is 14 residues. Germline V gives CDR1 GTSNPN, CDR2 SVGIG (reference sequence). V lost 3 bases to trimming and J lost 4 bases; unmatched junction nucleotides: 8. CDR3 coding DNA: TGTGCCTGGAGGAAATCAGGGGGCAGATACGAGCAGTACTTC. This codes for CAWRKSGGRYEQYF.

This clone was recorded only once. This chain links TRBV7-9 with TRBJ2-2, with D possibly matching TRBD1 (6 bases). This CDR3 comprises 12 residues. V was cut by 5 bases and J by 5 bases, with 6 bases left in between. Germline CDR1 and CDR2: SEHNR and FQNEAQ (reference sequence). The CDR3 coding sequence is TGTGCCAGCAGCAGGGGGACCGGGGAGCTGTTTTTT. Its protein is CASSRGTGELFF.

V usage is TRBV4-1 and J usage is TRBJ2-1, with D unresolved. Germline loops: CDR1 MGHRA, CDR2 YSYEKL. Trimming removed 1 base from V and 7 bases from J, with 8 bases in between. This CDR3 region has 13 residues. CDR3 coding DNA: TGCGCCAGCAGCCAAGCGTTCGATAATGAGCAGTTCTTC. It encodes CASSQAFDNEQFF.

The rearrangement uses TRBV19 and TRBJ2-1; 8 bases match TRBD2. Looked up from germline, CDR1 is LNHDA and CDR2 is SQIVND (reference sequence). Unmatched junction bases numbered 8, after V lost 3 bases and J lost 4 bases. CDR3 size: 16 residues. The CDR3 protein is CASSILAGVSYNEQFF. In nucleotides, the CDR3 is TGTGCCAGTAGTATCCTAGCGGGCGTTTCTTACAATGAGCAGTTCTTC.

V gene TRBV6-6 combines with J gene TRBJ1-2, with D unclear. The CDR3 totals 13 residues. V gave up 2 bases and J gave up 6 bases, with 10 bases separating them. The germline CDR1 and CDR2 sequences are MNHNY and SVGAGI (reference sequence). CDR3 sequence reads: CASSYTRTDGYTF. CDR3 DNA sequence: TGTGCCAGCAGTTACACGCGGACGGATGGCTACACCTTC.

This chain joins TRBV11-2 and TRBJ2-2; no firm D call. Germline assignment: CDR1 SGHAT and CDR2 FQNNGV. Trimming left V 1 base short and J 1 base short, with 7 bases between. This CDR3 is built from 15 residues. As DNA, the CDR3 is TGTGCCAGCAGCTTAGTAACCCAGAACACCGGGGAGCTGTTTTTT. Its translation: CASSLVTQNTGELFF.